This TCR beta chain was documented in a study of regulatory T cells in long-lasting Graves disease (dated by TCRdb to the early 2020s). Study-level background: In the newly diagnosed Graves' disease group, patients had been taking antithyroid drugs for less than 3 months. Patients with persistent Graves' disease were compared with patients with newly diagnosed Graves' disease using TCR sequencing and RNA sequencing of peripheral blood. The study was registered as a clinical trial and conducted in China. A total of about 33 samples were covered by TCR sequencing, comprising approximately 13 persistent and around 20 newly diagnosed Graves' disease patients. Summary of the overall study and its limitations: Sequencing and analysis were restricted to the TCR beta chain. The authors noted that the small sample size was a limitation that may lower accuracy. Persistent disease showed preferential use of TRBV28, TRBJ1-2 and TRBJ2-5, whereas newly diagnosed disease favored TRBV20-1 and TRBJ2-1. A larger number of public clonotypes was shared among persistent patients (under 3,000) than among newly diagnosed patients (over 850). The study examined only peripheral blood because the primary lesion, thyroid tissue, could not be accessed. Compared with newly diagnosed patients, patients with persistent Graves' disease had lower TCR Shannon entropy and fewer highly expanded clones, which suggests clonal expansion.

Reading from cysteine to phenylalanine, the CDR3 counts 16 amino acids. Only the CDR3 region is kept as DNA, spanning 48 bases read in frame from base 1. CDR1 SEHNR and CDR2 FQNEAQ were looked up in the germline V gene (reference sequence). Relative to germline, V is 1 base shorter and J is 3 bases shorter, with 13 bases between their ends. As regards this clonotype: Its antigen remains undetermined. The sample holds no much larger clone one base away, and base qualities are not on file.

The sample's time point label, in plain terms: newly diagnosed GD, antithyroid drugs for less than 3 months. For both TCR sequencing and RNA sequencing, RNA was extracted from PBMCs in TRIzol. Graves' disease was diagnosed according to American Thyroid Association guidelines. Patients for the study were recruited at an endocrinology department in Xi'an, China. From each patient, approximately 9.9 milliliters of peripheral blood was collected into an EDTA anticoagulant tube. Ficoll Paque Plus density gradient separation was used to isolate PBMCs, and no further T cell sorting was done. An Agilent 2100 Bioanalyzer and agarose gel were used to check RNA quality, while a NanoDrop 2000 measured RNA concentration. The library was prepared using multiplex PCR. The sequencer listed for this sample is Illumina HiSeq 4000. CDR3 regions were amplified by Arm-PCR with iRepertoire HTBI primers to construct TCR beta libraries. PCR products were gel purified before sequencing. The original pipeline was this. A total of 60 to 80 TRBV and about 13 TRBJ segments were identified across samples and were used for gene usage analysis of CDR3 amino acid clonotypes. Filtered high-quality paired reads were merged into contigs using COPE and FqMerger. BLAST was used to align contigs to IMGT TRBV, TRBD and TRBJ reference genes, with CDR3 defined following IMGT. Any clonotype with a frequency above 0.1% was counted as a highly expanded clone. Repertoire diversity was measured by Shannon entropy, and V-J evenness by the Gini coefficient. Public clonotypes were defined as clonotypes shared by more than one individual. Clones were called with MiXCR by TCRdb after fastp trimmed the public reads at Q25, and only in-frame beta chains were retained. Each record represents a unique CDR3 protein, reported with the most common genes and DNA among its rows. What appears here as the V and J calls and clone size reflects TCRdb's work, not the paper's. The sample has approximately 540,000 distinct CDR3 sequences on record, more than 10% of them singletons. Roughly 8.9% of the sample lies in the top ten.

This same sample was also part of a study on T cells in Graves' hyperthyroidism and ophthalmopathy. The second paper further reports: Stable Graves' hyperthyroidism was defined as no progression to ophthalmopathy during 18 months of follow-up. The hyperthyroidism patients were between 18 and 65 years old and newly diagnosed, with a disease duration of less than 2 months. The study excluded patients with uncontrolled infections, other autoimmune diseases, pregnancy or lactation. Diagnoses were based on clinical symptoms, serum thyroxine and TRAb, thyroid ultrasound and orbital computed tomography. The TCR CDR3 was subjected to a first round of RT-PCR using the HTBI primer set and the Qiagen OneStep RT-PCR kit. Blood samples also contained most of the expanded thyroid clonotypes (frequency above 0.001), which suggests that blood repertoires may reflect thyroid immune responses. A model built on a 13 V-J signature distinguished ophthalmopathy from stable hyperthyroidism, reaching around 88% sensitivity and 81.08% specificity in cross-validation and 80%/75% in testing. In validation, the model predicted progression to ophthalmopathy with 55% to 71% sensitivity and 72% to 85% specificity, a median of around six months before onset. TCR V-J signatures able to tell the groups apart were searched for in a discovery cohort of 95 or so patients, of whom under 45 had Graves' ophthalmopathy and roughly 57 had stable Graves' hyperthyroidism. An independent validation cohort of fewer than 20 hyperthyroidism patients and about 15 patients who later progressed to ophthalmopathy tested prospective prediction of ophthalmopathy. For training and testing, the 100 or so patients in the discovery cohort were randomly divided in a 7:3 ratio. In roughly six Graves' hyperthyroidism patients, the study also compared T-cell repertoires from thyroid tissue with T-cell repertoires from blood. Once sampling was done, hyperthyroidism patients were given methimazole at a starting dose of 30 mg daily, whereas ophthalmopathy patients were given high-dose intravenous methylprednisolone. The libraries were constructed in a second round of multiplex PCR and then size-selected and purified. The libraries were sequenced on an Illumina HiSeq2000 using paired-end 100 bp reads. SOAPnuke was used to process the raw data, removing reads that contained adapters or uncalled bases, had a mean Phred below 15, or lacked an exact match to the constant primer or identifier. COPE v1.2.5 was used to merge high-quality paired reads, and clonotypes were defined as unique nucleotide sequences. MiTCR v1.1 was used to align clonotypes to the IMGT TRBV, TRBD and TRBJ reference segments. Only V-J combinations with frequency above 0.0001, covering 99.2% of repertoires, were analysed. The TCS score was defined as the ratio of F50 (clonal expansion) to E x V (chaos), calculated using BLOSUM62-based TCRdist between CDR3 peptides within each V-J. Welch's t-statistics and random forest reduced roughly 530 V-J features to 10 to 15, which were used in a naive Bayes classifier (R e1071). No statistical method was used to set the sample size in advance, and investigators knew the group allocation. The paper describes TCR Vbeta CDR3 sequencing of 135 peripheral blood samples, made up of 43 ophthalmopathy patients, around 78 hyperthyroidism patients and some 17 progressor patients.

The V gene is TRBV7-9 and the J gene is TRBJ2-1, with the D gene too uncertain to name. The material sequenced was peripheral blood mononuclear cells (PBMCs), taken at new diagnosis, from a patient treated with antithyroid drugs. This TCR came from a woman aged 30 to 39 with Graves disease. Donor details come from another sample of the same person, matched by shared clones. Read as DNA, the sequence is TGTGCCAGCAGCTTAGAGGTTATTAGTGGCTACAATGAGCAGTTCTTC. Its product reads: CASSLEVISGYNEQFF.